This record concerns one T cell receptor (beta chain) sequence. This sample is part of a study of radiotherapy plus CTLA-4 blockade in lung cancer. The wider study: An objective response was seen in 15% to 20% of patients, and disease control in 31%.

Using immunoSEQ multiplex PCR, the repertoire was profiled, and TCRdb retains in-frame clones only, with some absent. The sample yields tens of thousands of clones, roughly 70% seen once. Sequenced here: peripheral blood, sampled from a patient treated with radiotherapy plus ipilimumab. The TCR comes from a human donor with non-small cell lung cancer whose response to radiotherapy plus ipilimumab could not be evaluated.

In nucleotides, the CDR3 is TGTGCCAGCAACTGGCAGAAAGGGGGGGGCACTGAAGCTTTCTTT. Encoded protein: CASNWQKGGGTEAFF. This chain links TRBV11-3 with TRBJ1-1; weak D call: TRBD1 (6 bases). The V end lost 7 bases, the J end lost 4 bases, and 19 bases lay between the germline ends. Germline-derived CDR1 and CDR2 are SGHNT and YENEEA. This CDR3 has 15 residues. The whole variable domain, remainder taken from reference TRBV11-3 and TRBJ1-1, is EAGVVQSPRYKIIEKKQPVAFWCNPISGHNTLYWYLQNLGQGPELLIRYENEEAVDDSQLPKDRFSAERLKGVDSTLKIQPAELGDSAVYLCASNWQKGGGTEAFFGQGTRLTVV.